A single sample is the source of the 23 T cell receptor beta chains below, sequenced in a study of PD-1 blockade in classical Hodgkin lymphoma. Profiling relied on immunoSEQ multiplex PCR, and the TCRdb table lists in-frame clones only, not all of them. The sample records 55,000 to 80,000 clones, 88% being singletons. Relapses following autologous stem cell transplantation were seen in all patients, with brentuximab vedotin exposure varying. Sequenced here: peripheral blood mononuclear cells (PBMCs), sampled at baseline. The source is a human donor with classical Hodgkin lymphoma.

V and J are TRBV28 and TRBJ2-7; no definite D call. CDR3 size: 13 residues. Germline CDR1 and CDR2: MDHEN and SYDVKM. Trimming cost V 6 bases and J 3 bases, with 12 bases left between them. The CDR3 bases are TGTGCCAGCAGAACAGCCCCCCTCTACGAGCAGTACTTC. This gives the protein CASRTAPLYEQYF.

The CDR3 sequence is CASSGPGEANQPQHF. The CDR3 DNA sequence: TGTGCCAGCAGTGGACCAGGGGAAGCGAATCAGCCCCAGCATTTT. This chain connects TRBV2 to TRBJ1-5; the D gene is possibly TRBD1 (6 bases). Germline values: CDR1 SNHLY, CDR2 FYNNEI. Trimming cost V 4 bases and J 4 bases, with 14 bases left between them. The CDR3 is made up of 15 amino acids.

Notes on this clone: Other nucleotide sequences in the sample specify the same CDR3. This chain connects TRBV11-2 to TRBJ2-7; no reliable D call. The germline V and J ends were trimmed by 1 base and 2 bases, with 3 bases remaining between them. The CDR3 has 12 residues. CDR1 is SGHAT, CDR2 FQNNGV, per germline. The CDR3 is CASSLGTYEQYF. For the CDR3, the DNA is TGTGCCAGCAGCTTAGGAACCTACGAGCAGTACTTC.

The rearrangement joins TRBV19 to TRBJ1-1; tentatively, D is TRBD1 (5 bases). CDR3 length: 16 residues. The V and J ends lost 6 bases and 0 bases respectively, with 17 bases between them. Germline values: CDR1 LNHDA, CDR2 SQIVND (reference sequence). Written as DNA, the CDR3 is TGTGCCAGTAGAATTACGGGGCCCACCCTGAACACTGAAGCTTTCTTT. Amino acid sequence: CASRITGPTLNTEAFF.

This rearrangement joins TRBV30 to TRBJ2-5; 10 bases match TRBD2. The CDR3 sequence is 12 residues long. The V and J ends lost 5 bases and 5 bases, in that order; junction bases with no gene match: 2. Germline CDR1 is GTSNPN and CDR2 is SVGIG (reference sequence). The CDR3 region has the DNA TGTGCCTGGGTTAGCGGGGGGGAGACCCAGTACTTC. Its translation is CAWVSGGETQYF. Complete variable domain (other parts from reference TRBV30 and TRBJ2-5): SQTIHQWPATLVQPVGSPLSLECTVEGTSNPNLYWYRQAAGRGLQLLFYSVGIGQISSEVPQNLSASRPQDRQFILSSKKLLLSDSGFYLCAWVSGGETQYFGPGTRLLVL.

The CDR3, as DNA: TGTGCCAGCTCAAACTCCGGGACGGACACCTACGAGCAGTACTTC. The encoded protein is CASSNSGTDTYEQYF. This chain connects TRBV18 to TRBJ2-7; D is tentatively TRBD1 or TRBD2 (5 bases each). Looked up from germline, CDR1 is KGHSH and CDR2 is LQKENI. V gave up 5 bases and J gave up 2 bases, with 16 bases separating them. This CDR3 region has 15 residues.

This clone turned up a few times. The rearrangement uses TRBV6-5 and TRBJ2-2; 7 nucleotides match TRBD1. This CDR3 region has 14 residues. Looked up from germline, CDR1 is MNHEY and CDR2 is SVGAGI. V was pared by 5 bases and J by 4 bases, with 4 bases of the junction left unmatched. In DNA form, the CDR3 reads TGTGCCAGCAGTCCCGGGACAGCCACCGGGGAGCTGTTTTTT. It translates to CASSPGTATGELFF.

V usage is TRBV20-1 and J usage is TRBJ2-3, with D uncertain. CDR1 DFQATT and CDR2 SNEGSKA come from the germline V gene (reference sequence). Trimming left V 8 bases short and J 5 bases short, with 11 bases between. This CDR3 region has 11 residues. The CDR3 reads CSSEHEDTQYF. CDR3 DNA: TGCAGTTCTGAGCACGAAGATACGCAGTATTTT.

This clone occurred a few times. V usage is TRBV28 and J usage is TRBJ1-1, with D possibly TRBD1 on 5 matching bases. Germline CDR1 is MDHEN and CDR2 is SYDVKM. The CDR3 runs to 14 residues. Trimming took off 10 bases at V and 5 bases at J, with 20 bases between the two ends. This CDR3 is CATWAGRGWTEAFF. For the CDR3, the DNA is TGTGCCACCTGGGCGGGGCGTGGATGGACTGAAGCTTTCTTT.

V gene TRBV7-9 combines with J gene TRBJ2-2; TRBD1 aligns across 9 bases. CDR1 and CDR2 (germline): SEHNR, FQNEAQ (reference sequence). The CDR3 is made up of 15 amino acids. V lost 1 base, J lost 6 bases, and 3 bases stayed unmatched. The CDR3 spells CASSLGRTGAGELFF. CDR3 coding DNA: TGTGCCAGCAGCTTAGGCAGGACAGGGGCCGGGGAGCTGTTTTTT.

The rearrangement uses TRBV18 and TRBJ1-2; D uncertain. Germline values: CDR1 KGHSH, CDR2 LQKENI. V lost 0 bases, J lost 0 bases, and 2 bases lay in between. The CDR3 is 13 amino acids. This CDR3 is CASSPPANYGYTF. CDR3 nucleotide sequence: TGTGCCAGCTCACCACCAGCTAACTATGGCTACACCTTC. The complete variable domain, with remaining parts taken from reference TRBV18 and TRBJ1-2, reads NAGVMQNPRHLVRRRGQEARLRCSPMKGHSHVYWYRQLPEEGLKFMVYLQKENIIDESGMPKERFSAEFPKEGPSILRIQQVVRGDSAAYFCASSPPANYGYTFGSGTRLTVV.

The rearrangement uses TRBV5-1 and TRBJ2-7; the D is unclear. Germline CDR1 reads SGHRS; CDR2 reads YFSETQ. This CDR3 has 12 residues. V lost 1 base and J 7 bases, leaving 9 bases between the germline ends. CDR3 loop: CASSLQNTEQYF. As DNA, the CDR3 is TGCGCCAGCAGCTTGCAGAATACTGAGCAGTACTTC.

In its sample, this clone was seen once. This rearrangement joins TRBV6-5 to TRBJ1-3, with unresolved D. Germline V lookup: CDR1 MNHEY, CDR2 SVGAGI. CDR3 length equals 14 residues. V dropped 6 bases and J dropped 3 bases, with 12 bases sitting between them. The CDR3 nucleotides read TGTGCCAGCAGGGCACAGTACTTTGGAAACACCATATATTTT. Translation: CASRAQYFGNTIYF.

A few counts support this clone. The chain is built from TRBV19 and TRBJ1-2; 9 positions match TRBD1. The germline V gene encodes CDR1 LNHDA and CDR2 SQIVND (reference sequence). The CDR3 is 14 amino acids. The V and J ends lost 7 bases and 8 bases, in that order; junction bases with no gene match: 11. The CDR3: CASKVDRGGEGYTF. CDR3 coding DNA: TGTGCCAGTAAAGTGGACAGGGGAGGCGAGGGCTACACCTTC.

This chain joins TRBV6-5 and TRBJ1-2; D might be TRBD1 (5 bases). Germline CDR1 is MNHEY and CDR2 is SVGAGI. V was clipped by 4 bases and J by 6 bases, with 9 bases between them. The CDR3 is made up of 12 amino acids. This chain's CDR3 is CASSWMGDGYTF. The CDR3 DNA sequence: TGTGCCAGCAGTTGGATGGGGGATGGCTACACCTTC.

The CDR3 here is CASLNSDTNTEAFF. The CDR3, as DNA: TGTGCCAGCTTAAACTCTGACACGAACACTGAAGCTTTCTTT. The chain joins TRBV25-1 to TRBJ1-1, with unresolved D. Per the germline V gene, CDR1 is MGHDK and CDR2 is SYGVNS. V was pared by 8 bases and J by 1 base, with 14 bases between. There are 14 residues in the CDR3.

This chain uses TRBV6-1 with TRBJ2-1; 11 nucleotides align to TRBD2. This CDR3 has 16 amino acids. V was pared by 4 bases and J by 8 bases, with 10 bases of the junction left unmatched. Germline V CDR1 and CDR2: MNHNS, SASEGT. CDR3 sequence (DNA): TGTGCCAGCAGTGGAGATTCTAGCGGGGGGCCGGATGAGCAGTTCTTC. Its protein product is CASSGDSSGGPDEQFF.

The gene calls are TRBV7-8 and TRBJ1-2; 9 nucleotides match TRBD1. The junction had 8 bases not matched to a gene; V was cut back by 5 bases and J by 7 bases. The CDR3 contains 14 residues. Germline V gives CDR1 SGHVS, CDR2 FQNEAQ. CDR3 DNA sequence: TGTGCCAGCAGCCGACAGGGGGAAGTAGGTGGCTACACCTTC. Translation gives CASSRQGEVGGYTF.

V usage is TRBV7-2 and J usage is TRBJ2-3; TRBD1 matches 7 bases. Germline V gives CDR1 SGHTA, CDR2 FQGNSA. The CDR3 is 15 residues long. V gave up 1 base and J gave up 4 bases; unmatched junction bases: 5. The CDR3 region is CASSLGDSVADTQYF. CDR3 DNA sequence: TGTGCCAGCAGCTTAGGGGACAGTGTAGCAGATACGCAGTATTTT.

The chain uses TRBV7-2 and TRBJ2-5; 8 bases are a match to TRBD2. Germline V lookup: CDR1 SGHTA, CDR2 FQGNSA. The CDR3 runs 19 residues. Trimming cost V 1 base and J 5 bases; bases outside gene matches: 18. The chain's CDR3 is CASSLGFQVALVAGETQYF. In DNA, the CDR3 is TGTGCCAGCAGCTTAGGGTTCCAGGTCGCCCTAGTAGCGGGGGAGACCCAGTACTTC. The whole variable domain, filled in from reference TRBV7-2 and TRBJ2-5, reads GAGVSQSPSNKVTEKGKDVELRCDPISGHTALYWYRQSLGQGLEFLIYFQGNSAPDKSGLPSDRFSAERTGGSVSTLTIQRTQQEDSAVYLCASSLGFQVALVAGETQYFGPGTRLLVL.

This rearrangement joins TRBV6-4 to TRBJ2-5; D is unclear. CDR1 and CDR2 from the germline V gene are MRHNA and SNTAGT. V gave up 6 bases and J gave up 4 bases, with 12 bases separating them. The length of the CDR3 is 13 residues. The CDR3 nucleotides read TGTGCCAGCAGCCCCGGCGGTCGAGAGACCCAGTACTTC. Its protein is CASSPGGRETQYF.

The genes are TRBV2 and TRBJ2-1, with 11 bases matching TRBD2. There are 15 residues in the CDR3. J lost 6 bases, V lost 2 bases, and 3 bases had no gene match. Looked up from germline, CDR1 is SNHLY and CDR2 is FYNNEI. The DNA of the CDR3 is TGTGCCAGCAGTGAATCCGGGACTAGCGGCAATGAGCAGTTCTTC. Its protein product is CASSESGTSGNEQFF.

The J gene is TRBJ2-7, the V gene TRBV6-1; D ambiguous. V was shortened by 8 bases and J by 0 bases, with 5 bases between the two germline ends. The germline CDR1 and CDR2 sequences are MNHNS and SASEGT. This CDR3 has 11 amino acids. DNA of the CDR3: TGTGCCAGCCTAAGCTCCTACGAGCAGTACTTC. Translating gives CASLSSYEQYF.